The rows below give T cell receptor beta chains drawn from one sample of a study of T cells in localized non-small cell lung cancer. Clones were read by immunoSEQ multiplex PCR, and TCRdb kept only the in-frame ones, dropping some. Of around 33,000 clones in the sample, approximately 90% were seen once. The input for sequencing was peripheral blood, taken before any cancer treatment. Source of these receptors: a female donor aged 60 or older with stage I lung adenocarcinoma. CDR3s include the opening cysteine and the closing phenylalanine or tryptophan.

>TRBV5-5|TRBJ2-2
CASSLGSGILATGELFF
>TRBV5-4|TRBJ2-5
CASSLVGQQETQYF
>TRBV11-3|TRBJ1-1
CASSPRQTETEAFF
>TRBV25-1|TRBJ2-1
CASSESAGPAGLGEQFF
>TRBV5-1|TRBJ1-4
CASSLAQGVATNEKLFF
>TRBV6-1|TRBJ2-7
CASSENTPYEQYF
>TRBV9|TRBJ1-5
CASSVSGVSNQPQHF
>TRBV5-1|TRBJ2-3
CASRQGSSTDTQYF
>TRBV28|TRBJ2-2
CASTGNSRGRTGELFF
>TRBV18|TRBJ2-5
CASSQQETQYF
>TRBV11-3|TRBJ2-3
CASSLTARGTDTQYF
>TRBV5-6|TRBJ2-2
CASSVTGIANTGELFF
>TRBV5-6|TRBJ1-1
CASSYTGEAAEAFF
>TRBV6-1|TRBJ2-2
CASRRTGGTGELFF
>TRBV5-4|TRBJ2-2
CASSFRDRLTGELFF
>TRBV30|TRBJ1-1
CAWSLLQNTEAFF
>TRBV19|TRBJ1-3
CASTPDLSRGNTIYF
>TRBV7-2|TRBJ2-7
CASSPAYEQYF
>TRBV7-9|TRBJ1-2
CASSKHTELSNYGYTF
>TRBV30|TRBJ1-2
CAWRKGGLAYGYTF
>TRBV19|TRBJ1-5
CASSIDSSNQPQHF
>TRBV7-2|TRBJ2-1
CASSPGLGHGEQFF
>TRBV19|TRBJ1-3
CASSILTGARGNTIYF
>TRBV2|TRBJ2-2
CASSAFRGTNTGELFF
>TRBV6-1|TRBJ1-5
CASSDTAGGGQPQHF
>TRBV19|TRBJ1-1
CASEGTGWDTEAFF
>TRBV5-1|TRBJ1-1
CASSLSGAGTEAFF
>TRBV6-5|TRBJ2-1
CASSYGGSYNEQFF
>TRBV4-1|TRBJ1-2
CASSQEGGYGYTF
>TRBV10-1|TRBJ2-3
CASSDGTPDTQYF
>TRBV6-5|TRBJ1-2
CASREDGNYGYTF
>TRBV6-6|TRBJ1-5
CASHGGLQPQHF
>TRBV28|TRBJ1-5
CASSRLQGAYPIQPQHF
>TRBV20-1|TRBJ1-2
CSARRGYGYTF
>TRBV6-6|TRBJ1-5
CASSSAGTGGNQPQHF
>TRBV2|TRBJ1-4
CASNPQGQKEKLFF
>TRBV6-6|TRBJ2-1
CASTWSSYNEQFF
>TRBV19|TRBJ2-3
CASSISRGTDTQYF
>TRBV5-4|TRBJ2-3
CASSRGLAGGSADTQYF
>TRBV25-1|TRBJ1-2
CASSRQGEGYTF
>TRBV15|TRBJ2-7
CATSREYEQYF
>TRBV7-2|TRBJ1-2
CASSSGETRRYGYTF
>TRBV19|TRBJ2-3
CASSIRGEGPTDTQYF
>TRBV6-1|TRBJ1-5
CASSGDRVQPQHF
>TRBV19|TRBJ2-1
CASSSNLGLAIREQFF
>TRBV29-1|TRBJ1-1
CSVVTPGQGKTEAFF
>TRBV7-8|TRBJ1-1
CASSFGIMNTEAFF
>TRBV18|TRBJ1-1
CASSLGTGENTEAFF
>TRBV6-5|TRBJ2-3
CASSYMRETQYF
>TRBV5-6|TRBJ2-5
CASSFQGSETQYF
>TRBV4-1|TRBJ1-2
CASSQDGGLYGYTF
>TRBV7-9|TRBJ2-7
CASSRGQSSYEQYF